This TCR beta chain was obtained from a study of neurological immune-mediated disorders. Study findings and constraints: There were no CDR3 amino acid sequences shared by expanded clones across subjects, a result suggesting private repertoires in all groups.

Time point denoted: longitudinal time-point 2. Volunteers from a blood bank in Maryland, USA, constituted the healthy controls. V gave up 6 bases and J gave up 7 bases; unmatched junction bases: 5. This CDR3 has 11 residues. Germline assignment: CDR1 DFQATT and CDR2 SNEGSKA (reference sequence). Every sequencing run returned over 200 million TCR-beta sequences, which were derived from 15-18 subjects. In TCRdb, the 5' RACE reads were re-called with MiXCR into one record per CDR3 protein. The data show about 60,000 distinct CDR3 sequences, with more than 7.5% seen just once and around 13% held by the top ten. This clonotype was counted many times. Its antigen is not identified.

The chain links TRBV20-1 to TRBJ1-1, with TRBD1 matching over 7 bases. The material sequenced was PBMCs. The TCR was taken from a man between 25 and 39 years old in good health. CDR3 loop: CSAPTGNEAFF. The CDR3 DNA reads TGCAGTGCACCGACAGGGAATGAAGCTTTCTTT.